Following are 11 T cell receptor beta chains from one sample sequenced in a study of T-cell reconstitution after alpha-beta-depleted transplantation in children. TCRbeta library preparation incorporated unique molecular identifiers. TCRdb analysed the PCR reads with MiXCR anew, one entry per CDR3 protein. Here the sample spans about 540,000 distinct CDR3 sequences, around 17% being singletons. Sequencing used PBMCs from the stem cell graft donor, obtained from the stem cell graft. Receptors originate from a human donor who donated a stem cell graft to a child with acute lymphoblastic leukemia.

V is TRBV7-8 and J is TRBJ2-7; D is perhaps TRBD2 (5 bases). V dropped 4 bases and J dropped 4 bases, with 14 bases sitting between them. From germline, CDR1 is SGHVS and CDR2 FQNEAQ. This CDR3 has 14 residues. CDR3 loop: CASSSRGGGYEQYF. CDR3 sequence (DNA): TGTGCCAGCAGCTCCCGGGGTGGCGGGTACGAGCAGTACTTC.

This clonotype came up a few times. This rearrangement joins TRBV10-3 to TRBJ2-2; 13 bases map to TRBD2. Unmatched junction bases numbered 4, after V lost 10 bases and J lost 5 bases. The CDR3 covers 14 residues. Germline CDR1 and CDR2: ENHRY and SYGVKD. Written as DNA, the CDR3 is TGTGCCAACTCGGGACTAGCGGGAACCGGGGAGCTGTTTTTT. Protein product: CANSGLAGTGELFF.

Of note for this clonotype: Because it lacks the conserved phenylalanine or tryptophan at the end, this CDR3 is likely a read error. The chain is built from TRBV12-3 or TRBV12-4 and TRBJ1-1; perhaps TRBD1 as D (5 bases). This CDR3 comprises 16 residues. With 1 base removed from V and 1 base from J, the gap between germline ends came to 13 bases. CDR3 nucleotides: TGTGCCAGCAGTTTAGGCCTGCAGGGAGCGAACACTGAAGCTTTCTTG. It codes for CASSLGLQGANTEAFL.

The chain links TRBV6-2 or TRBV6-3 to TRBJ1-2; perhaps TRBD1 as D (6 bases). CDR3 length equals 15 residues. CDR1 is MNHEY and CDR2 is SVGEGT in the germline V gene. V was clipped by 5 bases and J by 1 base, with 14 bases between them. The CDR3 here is CASSGRQVFNYGYTF. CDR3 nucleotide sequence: TGTGCCAGCAGTGGCCGACAGGTCTTTAACTATGGCTACACCTTC.

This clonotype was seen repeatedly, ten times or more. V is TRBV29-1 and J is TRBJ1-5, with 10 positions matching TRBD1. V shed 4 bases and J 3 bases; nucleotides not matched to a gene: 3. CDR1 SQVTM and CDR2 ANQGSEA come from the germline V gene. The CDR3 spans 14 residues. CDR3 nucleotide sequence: TGCAGCGTTGCGGGACAGGGGTTCAATCAGCCCCAGCATTTT. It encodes CSVAGQGFNQPQHF.

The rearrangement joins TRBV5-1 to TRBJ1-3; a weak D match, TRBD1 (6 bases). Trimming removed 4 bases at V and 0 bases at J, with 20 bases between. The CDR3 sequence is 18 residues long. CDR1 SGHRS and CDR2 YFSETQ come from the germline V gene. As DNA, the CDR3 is TGCGCCAGCAGCCGAATCCGGGATACAGGGACCTCTGGAAACACCATATATTTT. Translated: CASSRIRDTGTSGNTIYF.

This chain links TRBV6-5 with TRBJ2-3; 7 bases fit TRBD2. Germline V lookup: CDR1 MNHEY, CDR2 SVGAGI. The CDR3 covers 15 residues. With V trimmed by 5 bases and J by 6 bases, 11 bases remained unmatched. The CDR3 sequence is CASSTLSGEKDTQYF. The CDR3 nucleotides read TGTGCCAGCAGTACTCTCAGCGGGGAGAAGGATACGCAGTATTTT.

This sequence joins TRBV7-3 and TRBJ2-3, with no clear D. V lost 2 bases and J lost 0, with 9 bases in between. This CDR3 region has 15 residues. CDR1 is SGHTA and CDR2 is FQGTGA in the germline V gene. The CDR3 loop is CASSLFAASTDTQYF. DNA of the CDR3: TGTGCCAGCAGCTTATTCGCGGCTAGCACAGATACGCAGTATTTT.

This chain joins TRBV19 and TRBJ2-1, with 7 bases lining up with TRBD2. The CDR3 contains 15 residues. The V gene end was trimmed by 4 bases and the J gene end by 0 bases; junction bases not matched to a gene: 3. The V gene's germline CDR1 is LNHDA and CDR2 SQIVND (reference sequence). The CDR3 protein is CASSKGGSSYNEQFF. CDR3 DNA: TGTGCCAGTAGTAAAGGCGGGAGCTCCTACAATGAGCAGTTCTTC.

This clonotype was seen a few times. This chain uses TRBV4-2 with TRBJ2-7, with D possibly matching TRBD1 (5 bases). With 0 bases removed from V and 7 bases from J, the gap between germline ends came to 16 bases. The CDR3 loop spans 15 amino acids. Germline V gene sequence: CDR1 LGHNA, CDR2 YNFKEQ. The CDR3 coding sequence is TGTGCCAGCAGCCAAGATCTGGGGCCCCCGGGTGAGCAGTACTTC. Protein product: CASSQDLGPPGEQYF.

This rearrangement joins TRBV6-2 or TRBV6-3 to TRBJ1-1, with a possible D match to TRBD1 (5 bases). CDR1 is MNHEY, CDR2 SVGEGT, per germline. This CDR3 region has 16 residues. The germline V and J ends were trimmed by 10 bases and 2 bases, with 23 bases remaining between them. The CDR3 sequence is CATYGLWDAENTEAFF. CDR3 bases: TGTGCCACCTACGGGCTTTGGGACGCGGAAAACACTGAAGCTTTCTTT.